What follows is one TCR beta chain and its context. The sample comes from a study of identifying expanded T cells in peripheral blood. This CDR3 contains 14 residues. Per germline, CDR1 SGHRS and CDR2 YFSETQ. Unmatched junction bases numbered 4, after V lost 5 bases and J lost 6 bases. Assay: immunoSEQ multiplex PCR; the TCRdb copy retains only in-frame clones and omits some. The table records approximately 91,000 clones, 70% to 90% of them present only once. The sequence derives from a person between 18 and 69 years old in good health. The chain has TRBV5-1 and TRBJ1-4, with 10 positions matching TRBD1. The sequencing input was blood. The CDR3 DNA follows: TGCGCCAGCAGTATCGGGACAGGGGATGAAAAACTGTTTTTT. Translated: CASSIGTGDEKLFF.